This TCR beta chain was captured in a study of OX40 agonist ivuxolimab in advanced cancers. Across the whole study: The study enrolled dose-escalation patients with hepatocellular carcinoma, melanoma, renal cell or head and neck cancer. Subjects had a mean age of around 63 years, with a range of 23 to 79; more than 75% were male.

With V trimmed by 3 bases and J by 6 bases, 4 bases remained unmatched. This CDR3 contains 14 residues. Looked up from germline, CDR1 is MNHEY and CDR2 is SMNVEV (reference sequence). Repertoires were generated with immunoSEQ multiplex PCR, while TCRdb's copy carries only in-frame clones and drops some. Seen here are tens of thousands of clones, about 90% observed once, and the top ten hold more than 13%. The study's findings and limits: CD4+ and CD8+ T cells in blood underwent clonal expansion by week 6 at 0.1 to 3.0 mg/kg. In general, CD8+ T cells held more expanded clones than CD4+ did, on average.

In the case of this clone: Its specificity is unknown.

This clonotype originated in an adult with an advanced solid tumor such as melanoma, head and neck, liver or kidney cancer. The source was CD4+ or CD8+ T cells sorted from blood, collected in a trial of the OX40 agonist ivuxolimab. The V and J genes are TRBV27 and TRBJ1-5, with 8 positions matching TRBD1. CDR3 protein: CASSFQGAVQPQHF. In nucleotides, the CDR3 is TGTGCCAGCAGTTTTCAGGGGGCAGTTCAGCCCCAGCATTTT.